One sample yielded the 9 T cell receptor beta chains listed below, sequenced in a study of T-cell memory formation after mild COVID-19. In TCRdb, the 5' RACE reads were re-called with MiXCR into one record per CDR3 protein. The repertoire holds hundreds of thousands of distinct CDR3 sequences, with roughly 18% as singletons. Sequenced input: PBMCs or a T cell subset sorted from them (not recorded which). These receptors all stem from an adult woman who had mild COVID-19 (a few samples of this study predate the infection). Cell type and time point are not known.

This clonotype has just a few counts. This chain links TRBV20-1 with TRBJ2-2, with unresolved D. CDR1 and CDR2 (germline): DFQATT, SNEGSKA (reference sequence). There are 13 residues in the CDR3. V was shortened by 3 bases and J by 4 bases, with 9 bases between the two germline ends. The CDR3 sequence: CSASRTVTGELFF. For the CDR3, the DNA is TGCAGTGCTAGTCGCACGGTCACCGGGGAGCTGTTTTTT.

Many counts were recorded for this clonotype. V is TRBV5-1 and J is TRBJ2-1; the match to TRBD2 covers 11 bases. After removal of 4 bases from V and 9 bases from J, the junction contained 12 bases not matched to a gene. The germline V gene has CDR1 SGHRS and CDR2 YFSETQ. CDR3 size: 16 residues. The CDR3 protein is CASSQIAGGPSLEQFF. The CDR3 coding sequence is TGCGCCAGCAGCCAGATAGCGGGAGGGCCGTCTCTTGAGCAGTTCTTC.

The gene calls are TRBV3-1 and TRBJ2-5; D is uncertain. The CDR3 consists of 16 residues. CDR1 and CDR2 from the germline V gene are LGHDT and YNNKEL (reference sequence). Trimming took off 2 bases at V and 1 base at J, with 14 bases between the two ends. The CDR3 region has the DNA TGTGCCAGCAGCCAACCCGCATGGGGTCCCCAAGAGACCCAGTACTTC. Its translation: CASSQPAWGPQETQYF.

The chain has TRBV5-8 and TRBJ2-5; weak D call: TRBD1 (5 bases). V was trimmed by 6 bases and J by 2 bases, leaving 11 bases between them. Germline V lookup: CDR1 SGHTS, CDR2 YDEGEE. The CDR3 spans 13 residues. CDR3 amino acids: CASNQGHQETQYF. Here the CDR3 DNA reads TGTGCCAGCAACCAGGGTCATCAAGAGACCCAGTACTTC.

This clonotype was counted between two and nine times. The gene calls are TRBV7-9 and TRBJ1-5; D is possibly TRBD1 (6 bases). The CDR3 runs 17 residues. V dropped 5 bases and J dropped 2 bases, with 19 bases sitting between them. CDR1 SEHNR and CDR2 FQNEAQ come from the germline V gene (reference sequence). CDR3 amino acids: CASSGTTGLHGNQPQHF. In DNA, the CDR3 is TGTGCCAGCAGCGGCACGACAGGCCTCCACGGCAATCAGCCCCAGCATTTT.

There are many counts of this clonotype. The chain recombines TRBV20-1 with TRBJ2-7; maybe TRBD2 (6 bases). The CDR3 loop spans 15 amino acids. Per germline, CDR1 DFQATT and CDR2 SNEGSKA (reference sequence). V gave up 1 base and J gave up 4 bases, with 17 bases separating them. For the CDR3, the DNA is TGCAGTGCTAGAGTGGTAAGGCGGGGACTTTACGAGCAGTACTTC. This translates into CSARVVRRGLYEQYF.

The table lists this clonotype with many counts. Written as DNA, the CDR3 is TGCAGTGCTAGAAAAGGACAGGTGGGGAACACTGAAGCTTTCTTT. Residues: CSARKGQVGNTEAFF. The chain couples TRBV20-1 to TRBJ1-1; 7 positions match TRBD1. CDR1 and CDR2 from the germline V gene are DFQATT and SNEGSKA (reference sequence). The CDR3 has 15 amino acids. V shed 2 bases and J 1 base; nucleotides not matched to a gene: 7.

Ten or more counts support this clonotype. A much larger clonotype is one base distant, so this may be a read error. The rearrangement links TRBV2 to TRBJ2-2, with D hard to call. The CDR3 runs to 12 residues. Germline loops: CDR1 SNHLY, CDR2 FYNNEI. V gave up 4 bases and J gave up 3 bases, with 3 bases separating them. As DNA, the CDR3 is TGTGCCAGCAGTGCCGACACCGGGGAGCTGTTTTTT. Encoded protein: CASSADTGELFF.

The gene calls are TRBV28 and TRBJ2-7, with D tentatively TRBD1 or TRBD2 (5 bases each). This CDR3 region has 16 residues. Trimming removed 2 bases at V and 5 bases at J, with 19 bases between. Germline CDR1 reads MDHEN; CDR2 reads SYDVKM. In nucleotides, the CDR3 is TGTGCCAGCAGTTTAGCCGACGGGACCAAGCCCAACGAGCAGTACTTC. This gives the protein CASSLADGTKPNEQYF.